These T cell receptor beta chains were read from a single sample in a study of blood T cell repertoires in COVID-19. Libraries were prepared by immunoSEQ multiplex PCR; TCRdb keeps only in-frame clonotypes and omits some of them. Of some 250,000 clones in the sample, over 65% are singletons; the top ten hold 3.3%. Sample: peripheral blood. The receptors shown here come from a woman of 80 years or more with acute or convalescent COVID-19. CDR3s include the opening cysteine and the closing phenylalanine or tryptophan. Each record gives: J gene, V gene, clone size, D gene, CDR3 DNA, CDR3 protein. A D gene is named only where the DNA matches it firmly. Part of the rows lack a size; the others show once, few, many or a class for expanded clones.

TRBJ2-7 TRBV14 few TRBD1 TGTGCCAGCAGCCCTATGGACAGGGGGGCGTACGAGCAGTACTTC CASSPMDRGAYEQYF
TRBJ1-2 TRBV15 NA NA TGTGCCACCAGCAGCCTACTAATCCCAGGGTCGCATGGCTACACCTTC CATSSLLIPGSHGYTF
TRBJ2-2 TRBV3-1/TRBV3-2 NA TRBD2 TGTGCCAGCAGCCCACGGAGACTAGCGGCCGGGGAGCTGTTTTTT CASSPRRLAAGELFF
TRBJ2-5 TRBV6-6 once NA TGTGCCAGCACCAGGGGAAGGGGTTACCAAGAGACCCAGTACTTC CASTRGRGYQETQYF
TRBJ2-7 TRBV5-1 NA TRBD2 TGCGCCAGCAGCTTGGCCGGGGGGGCGCAGTTCGACGAGCAGTACTTC CASSLAGGAQFDEQYF
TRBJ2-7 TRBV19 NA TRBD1 TGTGCCAGTAGTCCCGGGACAGGGACCTACGAGCAGTACTTC CASSPGTGTYEQYF
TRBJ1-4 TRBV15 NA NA TGTGCCACCTCCATCCATGAAAAACTGTTTTTT CATSIHEKLFF
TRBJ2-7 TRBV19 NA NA TGTGCCAGTAGCAGGCAGGGGAGGGAATCGTACGAGCAGTACTTC CASSRQGRESYEQYF
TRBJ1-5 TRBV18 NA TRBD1 TGTGCCAGCTCACAGGGACAGAATCAGCCCCAGCATTTT CASSQGQNQPQHF
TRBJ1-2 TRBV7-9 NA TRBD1 TGTGCCAGCAGCTGGGACAGAGATTTCCGATATGGCTACACCTTC CASSWDRDFRYGYTF
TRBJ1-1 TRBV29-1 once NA TGCAGCGTTGTGTGGCGAGGCACTGAAGCTTTCTTT CSVVWRGTEAFF
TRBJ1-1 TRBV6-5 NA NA TGTGCCAGCAGTCCCGGGACTTCCGGGCGGGCTTTCTTT CASSPGTSGRAFF
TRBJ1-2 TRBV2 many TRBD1 TGTGCCGGAGGACAGGACCTCTATGGCTACACCTTC CAGGQDLYGYTF
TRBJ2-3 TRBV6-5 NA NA TGTGCCAGCAGTTCCGTCTCAGGGTCCATAGATACGCAGTATTTT CASSSVSGSIDTQYF
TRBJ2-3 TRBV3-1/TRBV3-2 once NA TGTGCCAGCAGCCCTCGAGGAGGGGATACGCAGTATTTT CASSPRGGDTQYF
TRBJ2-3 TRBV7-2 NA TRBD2 TGTGCCAGCAGCTTCCATAGCGGGGGGGCCCCGAAAAGGGGTACGCAGTATTTT CASSFHSGGAPKRGTQYF
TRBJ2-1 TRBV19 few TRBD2 TGTGCCAGTAGCCCAAGGACTAGCGGGAGTACCTTTGAGCAGTTCTTC CASSPRTSGSTFEQFF
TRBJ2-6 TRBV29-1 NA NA TGCAGCGTTGCGGTCCCTGGGGCCAACGTCCTGACTTTC CSVAVPGANVLTF
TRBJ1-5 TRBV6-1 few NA TGTGCCAGCAGTGAATACTTAAATCAGCCCCAGCATTTT CASSEYLNQPQHF
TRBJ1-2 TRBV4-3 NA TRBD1 TGCGCCAGCAGCCAAAGCGGGGGCCGGGACAGGGGCAACTATGGCTACACCTTC CASSQSGGRDRGNYGYTF
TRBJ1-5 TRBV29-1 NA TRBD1 TGCAGCGTCGCAGGGGGACCAAGCAATCAGCCCCAGCATTTT CSVAGGPSNQPQHF
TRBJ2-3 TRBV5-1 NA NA TGCGCCAGCAGCTCACAGGGCAGCACAGATACGCAGTATTTT CASSSQGSTDTQYF
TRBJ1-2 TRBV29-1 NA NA TGCAGCGAGTGGTATCCTCAGTATGGCTACACCTTC CSEWYPQYGYTF
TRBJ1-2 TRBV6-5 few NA TGTGCCAGCAGTTATCCGGCAGGGCAAGGCTACACCTTC CASSYPAGQGYTF
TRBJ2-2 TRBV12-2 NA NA TGTGCAAGTCGCTTATGGGCAGGCCGGTGCACCGGGGAGCTGTTTTTT CASRLWAGRCTGELFF
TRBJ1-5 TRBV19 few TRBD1 TGTGCCAGTAGTCCCACGGGACAGTTGAGCAATCAGCCCCAGCATTTT CASSPTGQLSNQPQHF
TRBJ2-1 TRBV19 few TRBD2 TGTGCCAGTACCCGTCAGCACAGGGGGTGGACTAGCGGGATTAGTGAGCAGTTCTTC CASTRQHRGWTSGISEQFF
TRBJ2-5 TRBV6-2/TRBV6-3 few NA TGTGCCAGCAGTTACGGACAGCACCAAGAGACCCAGTACTTC CASSYGQHQETQYF
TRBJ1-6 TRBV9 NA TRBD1 TGTGCCAGCAGCCTCGCAGACAGGGCTGATTCACCCCTCCACTTT CASSLADRADSPLHF
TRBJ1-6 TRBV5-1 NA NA TGCGCCAGCAGCACCGGACTGCTGGGCTCCTATAATTCACCCCTCCACTTT CASSTGLLGSYNSPLHF
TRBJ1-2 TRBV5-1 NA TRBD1 TGCGCCAGCAGTCAGGGGGCAGCCCCGGCTAACTATGGCTACACCTTC CASSQGAAPANYGYTF
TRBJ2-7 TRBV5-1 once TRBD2 TGCGCCAGCAGCCAACTAGCGGAACCCTCCTACGAGCAGTACTTC CASSQLAEPSYEQYF
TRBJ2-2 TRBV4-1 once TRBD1 TGCGCCAGCAGCCATGGTGACAGGGTCGGCACCGGGGAGCTGTTTTTT CASSHGDRVGTGELFF
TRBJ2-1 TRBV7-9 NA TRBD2 TGTGCCAGCAGCATTACTAGCGGGGGGGCCAAGGAGCAGTTCTTC CASSITSGGAKEQFF
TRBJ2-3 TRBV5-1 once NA TGCGCCAGCAGCTCCCAGGGGGGCCGGGGAGATACGCAGTATTTT CASSSQGGRGDTQYF
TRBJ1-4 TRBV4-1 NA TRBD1 TGCGCCAGCAGCCGCCTACAGGGGTCAACTAATGAAAAACTGTTTTTT CASSRLQGSTNEKLFF
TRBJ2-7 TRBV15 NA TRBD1 TGTGCCACCAGCAGAGACCTCGGACAGGGATCCTACGAGCAGTACTTC CATSRDLGQGSYEQYF
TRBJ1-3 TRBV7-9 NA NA TGTGCCAGCAGTCGATCGACAGGTCGCGGAAACACCATATATTTT CASSRSTGRGNTIYF